This T cell receptor beta chain was profiled in a study of CD8 T cells in Susac syndrome. Germline-derived CDR1 and CDR2 are SGHNT and YYREEE (reference sequence). The V and J ends lost 4 bases and 2 bases respectively, with 6 bases between them. This CDR3 is built from 12 residues. Random hexamers primed reverse transcription of about 0.45 to 1 ug RNA. TCRdb itself ran the immunoSEQ multiplex PCR reads through MiXCR, one entry per CDR3 protein. The top ten hold approximately 0.17% of the sample, which has about 130,000 distinct CDR3 sequences, over 90% seen once. Sample: CD8+ T cells from PBMCs. The chain combines TRBV5-4 with TRBJ1-2, with D unresolved. This sequence originates from a human donor with Susac syndrome. CDR3 region: CASSPGNYGYTF. The CDR3 DNA follows: TGTGCCAGCAGCCCAGGAAACTATGGCTACACCTTC.